The present entry profiles one TCR beta chain with its context. These data belong to a study of blood T cell repertoires in COVID-19. Background on the study: T cells, B-cell-depleted T cells, or PBMCs provided the cDNA or gDNA that served as material.

The method was immunoSEQ multiplex PCR; TCRdb's version includes in-frame clones alone and lacks a portion of them. The data contain around 230,000 clones, about 82% of them singletons. The V gene lost 5 bases and the J gene lost 0 bases, with 10 bases spanning the gap. The CDR3 runs 14 residues. Germline V gives CDR1 SGHTA, CDR2 FQGNSA. The V and J genes are TRBV7-2 and TRBJ1-1; no firm D call. This clonotype was sampled from a man in his fifties with COVID-19, enrolled during active disease. Sequencing was done on a sample of peripheral blood. The DNA of the CDR3 is TGTGCCAGCAGCCCCACAGCGGTGAACACTGAAGCTTTCTTT. The encoded protein is CASSPTAVNTEAFF.